This T cell receptor beta chain came from a study of lymphopenia after photon versus proton radiotherapy. Study outcomes and limitations: Authors raise, but do not show, better survival with proton therapy. In patients who died, overall survival fell as post-nadir TCR diversity dropped more.

Using immunoSEQ multiplex PCR, the repertoire was profiled, and TCRdb retains in-frame clones only, with some absent. Of 150,000 to 200,000 clones listed, around 85% were seen once; the top ten hold around 4.5%. The CDR3 is 15 residues long. Per the germline V gene, CDR1 is SGHRS and CDR2 is YFSETQ. V was pared by 4 bases and J by 6 bases, with 19 bases between. Regarding this clone: What it binds is not known.

This TCR was recovered from a man aged 45-65 years with gastric cancer. The V and J genes are TRBV5-1 and TRBJ1-1, with D perhaps TRBD1 (6 bases). The material sequenced was peripheral blood, taken from a patient treated with photon-based radiotherapy. Here the CDR3 reads CASSLSVLQGSEAFF. CDR3 nucleotides: TGCGCCAGCAGCCTCTCCGTCCTACAGGGCTCTGAAGCTTTCTTT.